This T cell receptor beta chain was recovered during a study of vaccination and CD4 T cells after COVID-19 (dated by TCRdb to between 2022 and 2023). Regarding the study in general: The convalescent cohort included six males and four females, with two Hispanic individuals, seven Caucasians, two Asians and one multiracial person. In around nine COVID-19 convalescent patients and several infection-naive healthy vaccine recipients, the spike-specific CD4+ TCR repertoire before mRNA vaccination was compared with the repertoire after mRNA vaccination. In control cultures, a CEFX viral epitope pool was used as positive control, an HIV-1 Nef peptide pool was used as negative control, or no peptide was added. The cultures were stimulated with overlapping spike peptide pools from SARS-CoV-2 and from the common cold coronaviruses HCoV-NL63, HCoV-OC43 and HCoV-229E. Post-COVID blood samples were collected from convalescent patients a median of about 92 days after diagnosis, with a range of roughly 35 to 170 days. Post-vaccine blood samples were obtained a median of approximately 70 days after the second vaccine dose, with a range of roughly 14 to 241 days. Two doses of either the Pfizer-BioNTech BNT162b2 vaccine (n=8) or the Moderna mRNA-1273 vaccine (n=2) were administered to participants.

From the cysteine through the phenylalanine, the CDR3 covers 16 amino acids. Of all the DNA, just the CDR3 is kept, 48 bases in frame from base 1. The germline V gene provides CDR1 MNHNS and CDR2 SASEGT. Compared with germline, V lacks 5 bases and J lacks 5 bases; bases without a gene match: 12. The research as a whole found: Nearly all vaccine-specific clones in convalescent patients (304 of 307) were mono-reactive for SARS-CoV-2 spike rather than cross-reactive with common cold coronaviruses. The median count of SARS-CoV-2-reactive clonotypes went up from around 23 after infection to 38 after vaccination, although the change was not significant. Among convalescent patients, a median roughly 90% of the SARS-CoV-2-reactive clones seen after vaccination appeared only after vaccination, which suggests priming specific to the vaccine. Relatively few convalescent patients were included in the study, and early timepoints after natural infection were not analyzed.

Regarding this clonotype: No cognate antigen has been identified for it. Base qualities are not at hand, and no much larger clone is one base apart.

The sample's treatment or condition label is to be understood as: approximately nine-day PBMC culture with coronavirus spike peptide pools or control peptides (ViraFEST assay). The ViraFEST assay was used in the study, in which antigen-specific T cells were expanded with peptide pools and expanded clonotypes were subsequently identified by TCR sequencing. The absence of prior SARS-CoV-2 infection in healthy vaccine recipients was confirmed by negative nucleocapsid antibody tests before and after vaccination. Each well held 2.2 million or so PBMCs cultured with 10 ug/ml peptide pools in IMDM containing roughly 4.7% human AB serum and 7.5 to 10 IU/ml IL-2. On days 3 and 7, half of the culture medium was replaced with fresh IL-2-containing medium. After 10 days of culture, CD4+ T cells were isolated by negative selection with the EasySep CD4+ T cell isolation kit. Ficoll-Paque Plus gradient centrifugation was used to isolate PBMCs from whole blood, and the isolated PBMCs were then either used fresh or cryopreserved at -140C. In general, triplicate wells were set up for every culture condition.

Library construction relied on PCR. DNA from cultured CD4+ T cells underwent TCR sequencing with the Oncomine TCR Beta short-read assay at the Johns Hopkins FTIC core. The QIAamp micro DNA kit was used to extract genomic DNA from the cultured CD4+ T cells. Oncomine TCR Beta libraries made from cultured CD4+ T cells were pooled using unique dual indexes and sequenced on an Illumina iSeq 100. As for the authors' bioinformatics: Non-productive sequences were removed, and CDR3s that did not start with C, did not end with F or W, or were shorter than 7 amino acids were discarded. The MANAFEST web application identified antigen-specific clonotypes by comparing peptide-stimulated wells against reference wells and other culture wells. For a clone to be called positive, the clone needed an FDR below 0.05, an odds ratio above 5, and a productive frequency above 0.1% in at least two of three replicate wells. Cross-reactive clonotypes were defined as significantly expanded in both SARS-CoV-2 spike wells and at least one common cold coronavirus spike condition. CDR3 homology was assessed with Levenshtein distances (stringdist) and unrooted phylogenetic trees (ape) in R version 3.6.1. Starting from the raw public reads, TCRdb applied fastp trimming at Q25, assembled clones with MiXCR and retained in-frame beta chains. Rows with a matching CDR3 protein are joined into one entry that keeps the most common DNA and genes. For this entry, the V and J calls and clone size follow TCRdb and not the study's own pipeline. The sample yields about 12,000 distinct CDR3 sequences; about a third were counted once. The top ten hold roughly a third of the sample.

The clonotype was recovered from a human donor who received a COVID-19 vaccine. The source was CD4+ T cells from blood, cultured in vitro, collected before SARS-CoV-2 vaccination. Recombination connected TRBV6-1 to TRBJ1-1; 9 of the junction bases match TRBD1. The DNA sequence is as follows: TGTGCCAGCAGTCGGCTGGACAGGGGCGATGGGACTGAAGCTTTCTTT. Translated, this gives CASSRLDRGDGTEAFF.